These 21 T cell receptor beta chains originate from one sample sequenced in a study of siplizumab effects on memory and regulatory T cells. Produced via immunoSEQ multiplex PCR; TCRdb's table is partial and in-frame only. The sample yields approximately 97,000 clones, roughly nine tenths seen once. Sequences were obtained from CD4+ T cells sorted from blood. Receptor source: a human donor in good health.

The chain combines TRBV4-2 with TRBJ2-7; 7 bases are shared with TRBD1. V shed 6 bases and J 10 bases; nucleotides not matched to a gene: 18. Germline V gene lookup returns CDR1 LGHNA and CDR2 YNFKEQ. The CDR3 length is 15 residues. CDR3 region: CASSHRAGTDRVQYF. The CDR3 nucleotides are TGTGCCAGCAGTCACCGAGCCGGGACAGATCGAGTTCAGTACTTC.

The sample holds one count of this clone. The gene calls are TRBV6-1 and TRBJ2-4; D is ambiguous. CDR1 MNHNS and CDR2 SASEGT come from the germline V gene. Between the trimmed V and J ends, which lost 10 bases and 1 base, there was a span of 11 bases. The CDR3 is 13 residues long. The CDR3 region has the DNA TGTGCCATCTCAGGTAGCGCCAAAAACATTCAGTACTTC. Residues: CAISGSAKNIQYF.

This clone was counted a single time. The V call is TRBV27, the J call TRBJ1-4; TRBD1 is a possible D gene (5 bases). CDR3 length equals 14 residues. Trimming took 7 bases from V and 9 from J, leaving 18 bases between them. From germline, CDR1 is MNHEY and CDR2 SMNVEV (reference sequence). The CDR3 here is CASMGVRARQKLFF. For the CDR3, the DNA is TGTGCCAGCATGGGGGTCAGGGCGCGGCAAAAACTGTTTTTT.

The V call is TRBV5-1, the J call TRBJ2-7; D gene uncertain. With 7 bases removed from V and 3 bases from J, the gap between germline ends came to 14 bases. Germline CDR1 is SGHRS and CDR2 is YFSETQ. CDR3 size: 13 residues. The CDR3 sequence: CASRLPDHYEQYF. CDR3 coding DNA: TGCGCCAGCCGGCTGCCAGACCACTACGAGCAGTACTTC. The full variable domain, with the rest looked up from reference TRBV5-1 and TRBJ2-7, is KAGVTQTPRYLIKTRGQQVTLSCSPISGHRSVSWYQQTPGQGLQFLFEYFSETQRNKGNFPGRFSGRQFSNSRSEMNVSTLELGDSALYLCASRLPDHYEQYFGPGTRLTVT.

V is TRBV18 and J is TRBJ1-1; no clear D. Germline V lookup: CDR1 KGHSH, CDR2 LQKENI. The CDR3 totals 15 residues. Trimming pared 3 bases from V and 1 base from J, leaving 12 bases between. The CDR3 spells CASSPQWRGNTEAFF. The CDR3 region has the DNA TGTGCCAGCTCACCGCAATGGCGGGGGAACACTGAAGCTTTCTTT.

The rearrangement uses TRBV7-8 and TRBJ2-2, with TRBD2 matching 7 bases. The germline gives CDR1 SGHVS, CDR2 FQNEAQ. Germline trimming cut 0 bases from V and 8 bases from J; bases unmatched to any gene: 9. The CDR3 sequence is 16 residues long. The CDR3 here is CASSLASLARGGELFF. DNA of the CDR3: TGTGCCAGCAGCTTAGCCTCACTAGCGCGGGGAGGGGAGCTGTTTTTT.

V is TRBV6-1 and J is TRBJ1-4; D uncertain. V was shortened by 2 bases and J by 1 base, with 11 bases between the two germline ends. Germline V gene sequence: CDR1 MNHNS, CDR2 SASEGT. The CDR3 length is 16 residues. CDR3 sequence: CASSEISPLTNEKLFF. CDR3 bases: TGTGCCAGCAGTGAAATATCGCCGTTAACTAATGAAAAACTGTTTTTT.

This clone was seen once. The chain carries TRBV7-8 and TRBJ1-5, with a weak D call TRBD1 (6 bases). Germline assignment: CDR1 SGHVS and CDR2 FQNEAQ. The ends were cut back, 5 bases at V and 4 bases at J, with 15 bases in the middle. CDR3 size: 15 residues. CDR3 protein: CASSKSGQLNQPQHF. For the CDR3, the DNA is TGTGCCAGCAGCAAGTCGGGACAACTTAATCAGCCCCAGCATTTT.

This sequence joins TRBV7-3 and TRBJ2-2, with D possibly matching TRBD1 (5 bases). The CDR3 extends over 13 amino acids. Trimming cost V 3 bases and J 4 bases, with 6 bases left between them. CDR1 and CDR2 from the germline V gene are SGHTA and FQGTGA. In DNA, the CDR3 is TGTGCCAGCAGCTTGCAGGGCACCGGGGAGCTGTTTTTT. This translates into CASSLQGTGELFF.

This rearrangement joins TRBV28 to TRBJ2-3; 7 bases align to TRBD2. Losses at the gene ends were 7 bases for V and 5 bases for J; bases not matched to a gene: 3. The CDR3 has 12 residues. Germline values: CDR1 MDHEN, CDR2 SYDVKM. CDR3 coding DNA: TGTGCCAGCATCCAGCGGGGAGATACGCAGTATTTT. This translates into CASIQRGDTQYF.

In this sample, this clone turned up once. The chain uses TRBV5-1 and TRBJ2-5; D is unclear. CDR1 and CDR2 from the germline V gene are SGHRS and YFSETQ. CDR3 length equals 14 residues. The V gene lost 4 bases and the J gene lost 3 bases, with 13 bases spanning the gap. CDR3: CASSPGSTKETQYF. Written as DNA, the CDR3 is TGCGCCAGCAGCCCTGGGTCAACCAAAGAGACCCAGTACTTC.

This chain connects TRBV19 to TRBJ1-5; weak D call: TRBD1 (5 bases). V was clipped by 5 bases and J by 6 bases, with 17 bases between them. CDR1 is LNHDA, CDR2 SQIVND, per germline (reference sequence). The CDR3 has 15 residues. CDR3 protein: CASSDRDVFRQPQHF. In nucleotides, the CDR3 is TGTGCCAGTAGTGACCGGGACGTTTTTCGTCAGCCCCAGCATTTT.

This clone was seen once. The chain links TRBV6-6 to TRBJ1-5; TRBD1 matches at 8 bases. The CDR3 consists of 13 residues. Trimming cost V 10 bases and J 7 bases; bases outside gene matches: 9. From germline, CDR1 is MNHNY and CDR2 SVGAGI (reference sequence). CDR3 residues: CATQPNRGQPQHF. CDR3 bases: TGTGCCACCCAACCTAACAGGGGGCAGCCCCAGCATTTT.

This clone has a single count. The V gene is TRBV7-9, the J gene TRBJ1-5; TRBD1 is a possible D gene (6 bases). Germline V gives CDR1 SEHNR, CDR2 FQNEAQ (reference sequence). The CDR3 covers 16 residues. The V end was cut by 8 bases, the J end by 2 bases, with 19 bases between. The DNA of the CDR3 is TGTGCCAGCGCGTCGGGAGGGGGTGAACGCAATCAGCCCCAGCATTTT. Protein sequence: CASASGGGERNQPQHF.

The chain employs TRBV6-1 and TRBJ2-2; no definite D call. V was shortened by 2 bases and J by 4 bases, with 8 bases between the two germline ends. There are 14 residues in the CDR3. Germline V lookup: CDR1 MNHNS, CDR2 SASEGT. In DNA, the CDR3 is TGTGCCAGCAGTGAACTCAGGTTCACCGGGGAGCTGTTTTTT. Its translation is CASSELRFTGELFF.

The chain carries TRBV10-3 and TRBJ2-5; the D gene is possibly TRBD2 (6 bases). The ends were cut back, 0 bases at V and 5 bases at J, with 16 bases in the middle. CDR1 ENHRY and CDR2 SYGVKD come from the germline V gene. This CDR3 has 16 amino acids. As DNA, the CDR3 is TGTGCCATCAGTGAGTCGGAAGCCGGGGGAGGCGAGACCCAGTACTTC. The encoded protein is CAISESEAGGGETQYF.

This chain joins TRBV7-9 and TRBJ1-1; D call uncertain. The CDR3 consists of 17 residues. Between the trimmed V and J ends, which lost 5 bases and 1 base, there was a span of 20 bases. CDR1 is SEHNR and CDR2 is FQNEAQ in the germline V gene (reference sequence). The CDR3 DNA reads TGTGCCAGCAGCCCCACGGCAGCCGTGACGGGGAACACTGAAGCTTTCTTT. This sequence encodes CASSPTAAVTGNTEAFF.

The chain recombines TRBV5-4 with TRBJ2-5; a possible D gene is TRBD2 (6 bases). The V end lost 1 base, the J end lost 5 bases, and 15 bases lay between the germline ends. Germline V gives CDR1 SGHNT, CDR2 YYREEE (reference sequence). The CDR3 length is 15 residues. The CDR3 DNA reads TGTGCCAGCAGCTTGATTTCGGGAGTCGGTGAGACCCAGTACTTC. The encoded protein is CASSLISGVGETQYF.

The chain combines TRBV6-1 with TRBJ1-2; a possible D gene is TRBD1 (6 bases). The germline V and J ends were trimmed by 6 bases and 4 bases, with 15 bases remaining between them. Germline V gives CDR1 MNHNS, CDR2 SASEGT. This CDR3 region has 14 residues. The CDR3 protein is CASSPRGPLYGYTF. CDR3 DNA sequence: TGTGCCAGCAGCCCCAGGGGACCACTCTATGGCTACACCTTC.

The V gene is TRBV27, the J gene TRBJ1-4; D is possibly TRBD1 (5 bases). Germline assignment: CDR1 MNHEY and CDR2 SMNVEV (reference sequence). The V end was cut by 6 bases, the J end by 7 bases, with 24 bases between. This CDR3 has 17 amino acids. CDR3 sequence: CASRPGTRTGRGEKLFF. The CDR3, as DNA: TGTGCCAGCAGGCCCGGGACCCGGACGGGTCGAGGTGAAAAACTGTTTTTT.

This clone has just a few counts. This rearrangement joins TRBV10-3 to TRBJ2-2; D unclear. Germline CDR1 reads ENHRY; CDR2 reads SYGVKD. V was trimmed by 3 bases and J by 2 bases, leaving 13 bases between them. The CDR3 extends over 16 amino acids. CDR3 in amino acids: CAISEWTYSNTGELFF. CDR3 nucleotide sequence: TGTGCCATCAGTGAATGGACCTACTCTAACACCGGGGAGCTGTTTTTT.